Below, 26 T cell receptor beta chains from the same sample are listed, as sequenced in a study of Ad26.COV2.S vaccination and SARS-CoV-2 variants. Noted treatment: around 19 received Ad26.COV2.S at low or high dose, single or two shots; 5 received placebo; per-sample allocation not given. Repertoires come from day 63 after the first vaccine or placebo injection. Only in-frame clones appear in the TCRdb table, and some are missing; sequencing was by immunoSEQ multiplex PCR. This sample yields about 320,000 clones, of which over 80% are seen a single time; approximately 2.2% belongs to the top ten. Here the sequenced sample was peripheral blood, taken in a trial of Ad26.COV2.S vaccine versus placebo. These receptors were obtained from a person aged 18 to 65 who received the Ad26.COV2.S COVID-19 vaccine or a placebo.

The rearrangement links TRBV5-1 to TRBJ2-2; TRBD2 is a possible D gene (6 bases). Germline loops: CDR1 SGHRS, CDR2 YFSETQ. V was cut by 0 bases and J by 0 bases, with 9 bases left in between. CDR3 size: 16 residues. The CDR3 sequence is CASSLVRGTNTGELFF. CDR3 DNA: TGCGCCAGCAGCTTGGTGCGGGGAACGAACACCGGGGAGCTGTTTTTT.

V gene TRBV6-5 combines with J gene TRBJ2-7; D possibly corresponds to TRBD2 (6 bases). V gave up 8 bases and J gave up 2 bases, with 13 bases separating them. Per the germline V gene, CDR1 is MNHEY and CDR2 is SVGAGI. The CDR3 loop spans 13 amino acids. CDR3 protein: CASGRTETYEQYF. The CDR3 region has the DNA TGTGCCAGCGGGAGGACCGAGACCTACGAGCAGTACTTC.

This chain uses TRBV29-1 with TRBJ1-1, with D unresolved. The ends were cut back, 7 bases at V and 1 base at J, with 7 bases in the middle. Per germline, CDR1 SQVTM and CDR2 ANQGSEA. CDR3 length: 11 amino acids. This chain's CDR3 is CSATENTEAFF. CDR3 nucleotide sequence: TGCAGCGCTACAGAGAACACTGAAGCTTTCTTT.

The V and J genes are TRBV7-3 and TRBJ2-4, with D hard to call. The CDR3 is 14 residues long. The V and J ends lost 4 bases and 5 bases respectively, with 12 bases between them. The V gene's germline CDR1 is SGHTA and CDR2 FQGTGA. The CDR3 sequence: CASSSSQSENIQYF. In nucleotides, the CDR3 is TGTGCCAGCAGCTCCTCCCAAAGTGAAAACATTCAGTACTTC. The full variable domain, in which reference TRBV7-3 and TRBJ2-4 provide the parts outside the CDR3, is GAGVSQTPSNKVTEKGKYVELRCDPISGHTALYWYRQSLGQGPEFLIYFQGTGAADDSGLPNDRFFAVRPEGSVSTLKIQRTERGDSAVYLCASSSSQSENIQYFGAGTRLSVL.

This rearrangement joins TRBV20-1 to TRBJ2-1; TRBD1 agrees at 8 bases. J lost 3 bases, V lost 3 bases, and 4 bases had no gene match. CDR1 is DFQATT and CDR2 is SNEGSKA in the germline V gene (reference sequence). The CDR3 totals 14 residues. The CDR3 sequence is CSASQGAIYNEQFF. Written as DNA, the CDR3 is TGCAGTGCTAGTCAGGGGGCGATCTACAATGAGCAGTTCTTC.

This clone showed up just once. The rearrangement links TRBV28 to TRBJ1-2; no clear D. The CDR3 runs 13 residues. V lost 1 base, J lost 5 bases, and 8 bases lay in between. Germline loops: CDR1 MDHEN, CDR2 SYDVKM. CDR3 sequence reads: CASSLSGVYGYTF. The CDR3 DNA reads as TGTGCCAGCAGTTTATCGGGTGTTTATGGCTACACCTTC.

V is TRBV14 and J is TRBJ2-5; D unresolved. CDR1 is SGHDN and CDR2 is FVKESK in the germline V gene. V lost 1 base and J 1 base, leaving 13 bases between the germline ends. The CDR3 covers 16 residues. For the CDR3, the DNA is TGTGCCAGCAGCCAAGGTGACACGAGGTTCCAAGAGACCCAGTACTTC. Protein: CASSQGDTRFQETQYF.

The chain links TRBV19 to TRBJ2-1; 12 bases align to TRBD2. The CDR3 extends over 15 amino acids. Germline lookup yields CDR1 LNHDA and CDR2 SQIVND (reference sequence). V trimming: 7 bases; J trimming: 3 bases; junction bases outside the gene matches: 4. The CDR3 is CASTRLAGDYNEQFF. In nucleotides, the CDR3 is TGTGCCAGTACGAGACTAGCGGGGGACTACAATGAGCAGTTCTTC.

This chain joins TRBV10-3 and TRBJ1-3; 7 bases fit TRBD1. Germline CDR1 and CDR2: ENHRY and SYGVKD. The CDR3 has 15 amino acids. After removal of 4 bases from V and 4 bases from J, the junction contained 7 bases not matched to a gene. DNA for the CDR3: TGTGCCATCAGTGCCTCAGGGGGTGGAGGAAACACCATATATTTT. Residues: CAISASGGGGNTIYF.

This chain's CDR3 is CASSLGRGLGSPLHF. In nucleotides, the CDR3 is TGTGCCAGCAGTTTGGGAAGGGGGCTAGGCTCACCCCTCCACTTT. The chain joins TRBV27 to TRBJ1-6, with TRBD1 matching over 7 bases. Per the germline V gene, CDR1 is MNHEY and CDR2 is SMNVEV (reference sequence). Trimming removed 3 bases from V and 10 bases from J; junction bases left unmatched: 9. This CDR3 comprises 15 residues.

This sequence joins TRBV19 and TRBJ2-2, with TRBD1 identical over 8 bases. CDR3 size: 15 residues. V shed 7 bases and J 5 bases; nucleotides not matched to a gene: 9. The V gene's germline CDR1 is LNHDA and CDR2 SQIVND (reference sequence). The CDR3 is CASIGGTGPTGELFF. The DNA of the CDR3 is TGTGCCAGTATAGGAGGGACAGGCCCGACCGGGGAGCTGTTTTTT.

V is TRBV6-5 and J is TRBJ1-1; the D gene is possibly TRBD1 (6 bases). Germline V gene lookup returns CDR1 MNHEY and CDR2 SVGAGI. This CDR3 comprises 13 residues. Trimming pared 5 bases from V and 11 bases from J, leaving 18 bases between. The CDR3 sequence: CASSTRDTLGAFF. DNA for the CDR3: TGTGCCAGCAGTACACGGGACACCCTTGGGGCTTTCTTT.

Here the CDR3 DNA reads TGTGCCAGCAGCTCCGGGACAGGGGGGTACAATGAGCAGTTCTTC. Translating it yields CASSSGTGGYNEQFF. This sequence joins TRBV11-3 and TRBJ2-1, with TRBD1 matching 11 bases. Germline V lookup: CDR1 SGHNT, CDR2 YENEEA. The CDR3 runs 15 residues. Trimming at V came to 4 bases and at J to 4 bases, leaving 3 bases not matched to a gene. The full variable domain, rest sourced from reference TRBV11-3 and TRBJ2-1, is EAGVVQSPRYKIIEKKQPVAFWCNPISGHNTLYWYLQNLGQGPELLIRYENEEAVDDSQLPKDRFSAERLKGVDSTLKIQPAELGDSAVYLCASSSGTGGYNEQFFGPGTRLTVL.

V gene TRBV11-2 combines with J gene TRBJ2-1, with 12 bases identical to TRBD2. This CDR3 has 16 residues. Looked up from germline, CDR1 is SGHAT and CDR2 is FQNNGV. V gave up 3 bases and J gave up 8 bases; unmatched junction bases: 8. The CDR3, as DNA: TGTGCCAGCAGCTTGACGAGACTAGCGGGGGTCCATGAGCAGTTCTTC. Protein sequence: CASSLTRLAGVHEQFF. Using reference TRBV11-2 and TRBJ2-1 for the parts outside the CDR3, the full variable domain is EAGVAQSPRYKIIEKRQSVAFWCNPISGHATLYWYQQILGQGPKLLIQFQNNGVVDDSQLPKDRFSAERLKGVDSTLKIQPAKLEDSAVYLCASSLTRLAGVHEQFFGPGTRLTVL.

V and J are TRBV9 and TRBJ1-1; D not resolved. From germline, CDR1 is SGDLS and CDR2 YYNGEE. V lost 4 bases and J lost 1, with 5 bases in between. This CDR3 has 12 amino acids. The CDR3 bases are TGTGCCAGCAGCCCCAGGAACACTGAAGCTTTCTTT. Translating it yields CASSPRNTEAFF. The full variable domain, with the rest looked up from reference TRBV9 and TRBJ1-1, is DSGVTQTPKHLITATGQRVTLRCSPRSGDLSVYWYQQSLDQGLQFLIQYYNGEERAKGNILERFSAQQFPDLHSELNLSSLELGDSALYFCASSPRNTEAFFGQGTRLTVV.

In DNA, the CDR3 is TGCGCCAGCAGCTTGGCCGGGGGCGGTAAAAATTCACCCCTCCACTTT. Protein product: CASSLAGGGKNSPLHF. This chain links TRBV5-1 with TRBJ1-6, with a possible D match to TRBD1 (6 bases). With 0 bases removed from V and 7 bases from J, the gap between germline ends came to 14 bases. The germline CDR1 and CDR2 sequences are SGHRS and YFSETQ. The CDR3 loop spans 16 amino acids.

V is TRBV28 and J is TRBJ1-1; possibly TRBD1 for D (5 bases). V lost 8 bases and J lost 11, with 21 bases in between. Looked up from germline, CDR1 is MDHEN and CDR2 is SYDVKM. The CDR3 length is 13 residues. CDR3 region: CASQTSGRFGAFF. CDR3 in DNA: TGTGCCAGCCAGACCTCGGGACGGTTCGGGGCTTTCTTT.

The chain links TRBV6-5 to TRBJ1-2; D is perhaps TRBD1 (6 bases). Germline values: CDR1 MNHEY, CDR2 SVGAGI. Trimming removed 6 bases at V and 2 bases at J, with 13 bases between. The CDR3 spans 14 residues. CDR3 protein: CASSRDIRNYGYTF. CDR3 coding DNA: TGTGCCAGCAGCCGGGACATTCGGAACTATGGCTACACCTTC.

Of note for this clone: One junction end does not reproduce the germline sequence, and a read error may be involved. The rearrangement joins TRBV7-9 to TRBJ1-1; D uncertain. The CDR3 totals 13 residues. The germline gives CDR1 SEHNR, CDR2 FQNEAQ (reference sequence). CDR3 DNA: TGTGCCAGCAGCTTACAATCTCGAGATTTTACCGCGTTT. Translating it yields CASSLQSRDFTAF.

Many counts were recorded for this clone. The chain couples TRBV4-1 to TRBJ1-1, with D uncertain. Trimming took 3 bases from V and 11 from J, leaving 19 bases between them. CDR1 and CDR2 from the germline V gene are MGHRA and YSYEKL. The CDR3 sequence is 14 residues long. As DNA, the CDR3 is TGCGCCAGCAGCCATGAGGAGACCGTTGCGGGGGCTTTCTTT. Encoded protein: CASSHEETVAGAFF.

V gene TRBV2 combines with J gene TRBJ1-1, with 7 nucleotides matching TRBD1. The CDR3 covers 13 residues. J lost 7 bases, V lost 3 bases, and 5 bases had no gene match. Germline loops: CDR1 SNHLY, CDR2 FYNNEI. The CDR3: CASSDRGRGEAFF. CDR3 nucleotides: TGTGCCAGCAGTGACAGGGGGAGAGGTGAAGCTTTCTTT.

The chain carries TRBV28 and TRBJ1-1; D gene ambiguous. Per germline, CDR1 MDHEN and CDR2 SYDVKM. This CDR3 region has 18 residues. V was trimmed by 5 bases and J by 5 bases, leaving 27 bases between them. The CDR3 nucleotides are TGTGCCAGCAGTCCCATATCGTCGGGCGGGTGGACGAGTACTGAAGCTTTCTTT. It yields the protein CASSPISSGGWTSTEAFF.

This sequence joins TRBV5-1 and TRBJ2-1; the D gene could be TRBD1 or TRBD2 (5 bases each). Between the trimmed V and J ends, which lost 0 bases and 1 base, there was a span of 11 bases. The CDR3 runs to 16 residues. Germline V gene lookup returns CDR1 SGHRS and CDR2 YFSETQ. The DNA for the CDR3 is TGCGCCAGCAGCTTGGGGGACGGTCGATCCTACAATGAGCAGTTCTTC. It codes for CASSLGDGRSYNEQFF. Filled out from reference TRBV5-1 and TRBJ2-1, the complete variable domain reads KAGVTQTPRYLIKTRGQQVTLSCSPISGHRSVSWYQQTPGQGLQFLFEYFSETQRNKGNFPGRFSGRQFSNSRSEMNVSTLELGDSALYLCASSLGDGRSYNEQFFGPGTRLTVL.

The V gene is TRBV7-9, the J gene TRBJ2-5; 7 bases match TRBD2. This CDR3 comprises 15 residues. CDR1 SEHNR and CDR2 FQNEAQ come from the germline V gene (reference sequence). The trim removed 1 base at V and 4 bases at J, leaving 6 bases unmatched. The CDR3 DNA sequence: TGTGCCAGCAGCTTAGTCTACGGACTAGGAGAGACCCAGTACTTC. Translated: CASSLVYGLGETQYF.

The V gene is TRBV5-1, the J gene TRBJ2-1; weak D call: TRBD2 (6 bases). Trimming took 0 bases from V and 3 from J, leaving 22 bases between them. The CDR3 has 19 residues. Germline-derived CDR1 and CDR2 are SGHRS and YFSETQ. The CDR3 region has the DNA TGCGCCAGCAGCTTGGGAGGTTTGTTCGGGGGAGGTGGCTACAATGAGCAGTTCTTC. Its protein product is CASSLGGLFGGGGYNEQFF.

The chain is built from TRBV3-1 (or the pseudogene TRBV3-2) and TRBJ2-1; maybe TRBD2 (7 bases). The CDR3 is 14 amino acids. From germline, CDR1 is LGHDT and CDR2 YNNKEL (reference sequence). Trimming removed 1 base at V and 9 bases at J, with 13 bases between. CDR3 sequence (DNA): TGTGCCAGCAGCCAAGCACGGGGGGCGGGTGAGCAGTTCTTC. Translated: CASSQARGAGEQFF.